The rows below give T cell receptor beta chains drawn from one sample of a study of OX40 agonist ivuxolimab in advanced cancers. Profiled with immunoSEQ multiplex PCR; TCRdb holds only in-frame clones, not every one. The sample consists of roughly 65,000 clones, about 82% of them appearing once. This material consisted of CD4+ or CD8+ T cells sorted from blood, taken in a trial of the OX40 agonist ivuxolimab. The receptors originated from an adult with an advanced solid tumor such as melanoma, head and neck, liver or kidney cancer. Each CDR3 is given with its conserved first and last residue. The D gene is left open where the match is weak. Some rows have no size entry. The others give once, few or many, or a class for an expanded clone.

DNA: TGTGCCAGCAGCTCAGGGGTGGATGAGCAGTTCTTC; CDR3: CASSSGVDEQFF; V: TRBV7-9; J: TRBJ2-1; D: .; size: .
DNA: TGTGCCAGCAGTGAATATGGGGCCCCCGGGAACATTCAGTACTTC; CDR3: CASSEYGAPGNIQYF; V: TRBV25-1; J: TRBJ2-4; D: .; size: .
DNA: TGTGCCAGCAGCTCACTCGGACAGGGTTCCTACGAGCAGTACTTC; CDR3: CASSSLGQGSYEQYF; V: TRBV7-6; J: TRBJ2-7; D: TRBD1; size: .
DNA: TGTGCCAGCAGCCAAGGATTCGGTGCACTAGCGGGAGGAGAGACCCAGTACTTC; CDR3: CASSQGFGALAGGETQYF; V: TRBV4-2; J: TRBJ2-5; D: TRBD2; size: .
DNA: TGTGCCAGCAGTTTACTGGGGTTAGTTTTGAATGAGCAGTTCTTC; CDR3: CASSLLGLVLNEQFF; V: TRBV28; J: TRBJ2-1; D: .; size: .
DNA: TGTGCCAGCAGCTTAGGCGACAGGGGAGATGGCTACACCTTC; CDR3: CASSLGDRGDGYTF; V: TRBV7-2; J: TRBJ1-2; D: TRBD1; size: .
DNA: TGTGCCAGCAGTTACAAGCAGGGACAAGGTGAAGCTTTCTTT; CDR3: CASSYKQGQGEAFF; V: TRBV6-6; J: TRBJ1-1; D: .; size: few
DNA: TGTGCCAGCAGCCCGCGGGGCGGAAACTCCTACAATGAGCAGTTCTTC; CDR3: CASSPRGGNSYNEQFF; V: TRBV11-2; J: TRBJ2-1; D: .; size: .
DNA: TGTGCCAGCAGTTTCGGACGGGATACGCAGTATTTT; CDR3: CASSFGRDTQYF; V: TRBV28; J: TRBJ2-3; D: .; size: .
DNA: TGCAGTGCTAGAGATGGTCCTCAGGCTTTCTTT; CDR3: CSARDGPQAFF; V: TRBV20-1; J: TRBJ1-1; D: .; size: .
DNA: TGTGCCAGTAGTCTAGCGTTTACCGGGGAGCTGTTTTTT; CDR3: CASSLAFTGELFF; V: TRBV19; J: TRBJ2-2; D: .; size: .
DNA: TGTGCCAGCTCATTGTATTCTGGTAATTCACCCCTCCACTTT; CDR3: CASSLYSGNSPLHF; V: TRBV18; J: TRBJ1-6; D: .; size: .
DNA: TGTGCCAGCAGCGCCGAGCCGGACAAGAACACTGAAGCTTTCTTT; CDR3: CASSAEPDKNTEAFF; V: TRBV9; J: TRBJ1-1; D: .; size: few
DNA: TGTGCCAGCAGCCCGAGCACACGCCAAGAGACCCAGTACTTC; CDR3: CASSPSTRQETQYF; V: TRBV7-9; J: TRBJ2-5; D: .; size: .
DNA: TGTGCCAGCAGTTCGACTAGCGGGCGAAATGAGCAGTTCTTC; CDR3: CASSSTSGRNEQFF; V: TRBV28; J: TRBJ2-1; D: TRBD2; size: .
DNA: TGCGCCAGCAGTGAGCCTACGACTAGGCGTAGCACAGATACGCAGTATTTT; CDR3: CASSEPTTRRSTDTQYF; V: TRBV10-2; J: TRBJ2-3; D: .; size: .
DNA: TGTGCCAGCAGCCCCTTGGGGACAGGGGTCTATGGCTACACCTTC; CDR3: CASSPLGTGVYGYTF; V: TRBV14; J: TRBJ1-2; D: TRBD1; size: medium-sized
DNA: TGTGCCAGCAGCGCGGAAGACGAGCAGTACTTC; CDR3: CASSAEDEQYF; V: TRBV9; J: TRBJ2-7; D: .; size: .
DNA: TGTGCCAGCAGCCCCCCCCTATCGCTCTCCTACAATGAGCAGTTCTTC; CDR3: CASSPPLSLSYNEQFF; V: TRBV28; J: TRBJ2-1; D: .; size: .
DNA: TGTGCCAGTAGTATAAGTAGTGAGGACAATGAGCAGTTCTTC; CDR3: CASSISSEDNEQFF; V: TRBV19; J: TRBJ2-1; D: .; size: once
DNA: TGCGCCAGCAGCAGATTGCCGGGGAAGGGCGACACCGGGGAGCTGTTTTTT; CDR3: CASSRLPGKGDTGELFF; V: TRBV5-1; J: TRBJ2-2; D: .; size: .
DNA: TGTGCCAGCAGCTTAGTCATGGTCCAAGAGACCCAGTACTTC; CDR3: CASSLVMVQETQYF; V: TRBV7-9; J: TRBJ2-5; D: .; size: .
DNA: TGTGCCAGCAGTTGGGACTTTTCCGAGACCCAGTACTTC; CDR3: CASSWDFSETQYF; V: TRBV7-9; J: TRBJ2-5; D: .; size: few
DNA: TGTGCCAGTAGCACGGAAACTGGAAACACCATATATTTT; CDR3: CASSTETGNTIYF; V: TRBV19; J: TRBJ1-3; D: .; size: .
DNA: TGTGCCAGTAGTTGGGGCACTCAAGTGGGACAAGAGACCCAGTACTTC; CDR3: CASSWGTQVGQETQYF; V: TRBV19; J: TRBJ2-5; D: .; size: once
DNA: TGTGCCAGCAGTGAATTGTACAGTGGTGACGAGCAGTACTTC; CDR3: CASSELYSGDEQYF; V: TRBV2; J: TRBJ2-7; D: .; size: .
DNA: TGTGCCAGCAGCTTCTCAGAAGAACAGGGTCGGTTAATCTACGAGCAGTACTTC; CDR3: CASSFSEEQGRLIYEQYF; V: TRBV11-2; J: TRBJ2-7; D: .; size: .